The clone carrying this T cell receptor beta chain was detected many times. Its antigen is still unknown. TCRdb re-analysed the 5' RACE reads in MiXCR, keeping a single row per CDR3 protein. Of approximately 18,000 distinct CDR3 sequences listed, under 7% are singletons. The data are from a study of spatial heterogeneity in lung cancer. Study-level information: The library had UMIs, and each TCR and UMI pair averaged more than ten raw reads. General study points: Tumor mutation counts were tracked by expanded intratumoral alpha and beta TCR counts.

The V and J ends lost 4 bases and 2 bases respectively, with 19 bases between them. Germline-derived CDR1 and CDR2 are ENHRY and SYGVKD. This CDR3 has 17 residues. Time point denoted: sample taken at primary tumor resection. The origin of this receptor is a female donor with early-stage non-small cell lung cancer. The rearrangement uses TRBV10-3 and TRBJ2-3, with D perhaps being TRBD1 or TRBD2 (5 bases each). This specimen consisted of lung tumor tissue, obtained at surgery. Written as DNA, the CDR3 is TGTGCCATCAGTGGCCTGGGGGTAGCAGCCTACACAGATACGCAGTATTTT. Its translation: CAISGLGVAAYTDTQYF.